Detailed here is one TCR beta chain. The source of the sample is a study of blood T cell repertoires in COVID-19. Assay: immunoSEQ multiplex PCR; the TCRdb copy retains only in-frame clones and omits some. This sample has fewer than 120,000 clones, with about four fifths found just once. The CDR3 covers 14 residues. The germline V gene has CDR1 LGHDT and CDR2 YNNKEL (reference sequence). V lost 4 bases, J lost 7 bases, and 6 bases stayed unmatched. The V call is TRBV3-1 (or the pseudogene TRBV3-2), the J call TRBJ2-1; 8 nucleotides line up with TRBD1. The sequence derives from a woman aged 60 to 75 with acute or convalescent COVID-19. Sequences were obtained from peripheral blood. The CDR3 coding sequence is TGTGCCAGCAGCCCCCGGACAGGGAGAAATGAGCAGTTCTTC. Its translation: CASSPRTGRNEQFF.